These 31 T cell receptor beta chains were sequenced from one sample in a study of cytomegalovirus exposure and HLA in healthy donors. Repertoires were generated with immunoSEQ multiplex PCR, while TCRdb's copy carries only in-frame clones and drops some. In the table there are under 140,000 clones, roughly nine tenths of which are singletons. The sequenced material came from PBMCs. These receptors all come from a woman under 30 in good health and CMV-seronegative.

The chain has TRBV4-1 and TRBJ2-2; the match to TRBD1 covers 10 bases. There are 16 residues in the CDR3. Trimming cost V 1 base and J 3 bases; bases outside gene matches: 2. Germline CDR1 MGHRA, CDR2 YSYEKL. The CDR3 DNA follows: TGCGCCAGCAGCCAAGGGGACAGGGGTGACACCGGGGAGCTGTTTTTT. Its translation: CASSQGDRGDTGELFF.

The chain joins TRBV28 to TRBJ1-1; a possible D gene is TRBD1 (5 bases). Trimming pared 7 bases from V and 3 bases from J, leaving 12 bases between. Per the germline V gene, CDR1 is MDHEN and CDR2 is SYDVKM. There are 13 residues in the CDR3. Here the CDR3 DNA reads TGTGCCAGCACTCGTGGGGCGTACACTGAAGCTTTCTTT. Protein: CASTRGAYTEAFF.

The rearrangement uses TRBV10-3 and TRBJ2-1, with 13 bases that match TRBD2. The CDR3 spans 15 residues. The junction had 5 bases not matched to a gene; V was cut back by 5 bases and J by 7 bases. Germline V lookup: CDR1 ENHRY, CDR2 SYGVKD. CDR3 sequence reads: CAISSGLAGSNEQFF. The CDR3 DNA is TGTGCCATCAGTTCGGGACTAGCGGGGTCTAATGAGCAGTTCTTC.

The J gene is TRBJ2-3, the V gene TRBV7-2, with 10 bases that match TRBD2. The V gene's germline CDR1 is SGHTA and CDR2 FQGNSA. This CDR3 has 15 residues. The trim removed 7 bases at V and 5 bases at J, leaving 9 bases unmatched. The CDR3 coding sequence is TGTGCCAGCACTCGAGCGGGAGGGCATGGAGATACGCAGTATTTT. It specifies CASTRAGGHGDTQYF. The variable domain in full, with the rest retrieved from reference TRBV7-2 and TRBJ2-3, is GAGVSQSPSNKVTEKGKDVELRCDPISGHTALYWYRQSLGQGLEFLIYFQGNSAPDKSGLPSDRFSAERTGGSVSTLTIQRTQQEDSAVYLCASTRAGGHGDTQYFGPGTRLTVL.

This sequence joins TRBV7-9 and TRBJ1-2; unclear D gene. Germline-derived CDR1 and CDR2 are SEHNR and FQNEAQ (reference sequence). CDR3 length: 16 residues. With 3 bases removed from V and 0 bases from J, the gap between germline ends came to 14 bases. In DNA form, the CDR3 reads TGTGCCAGCAGCTTGGGCCCAGATTTTCCTAACTATGGCTACACCTTC. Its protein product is CASSLGPDFPNYGYTF.

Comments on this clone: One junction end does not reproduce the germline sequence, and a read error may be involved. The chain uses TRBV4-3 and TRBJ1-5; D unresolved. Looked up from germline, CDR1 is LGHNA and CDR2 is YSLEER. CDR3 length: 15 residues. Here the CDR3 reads CASSQERYSDQPQHF. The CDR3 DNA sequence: TGCGCCAGCAGCCAAGAAAGGTATAGCGATCAGCCCCAGCATTTT.

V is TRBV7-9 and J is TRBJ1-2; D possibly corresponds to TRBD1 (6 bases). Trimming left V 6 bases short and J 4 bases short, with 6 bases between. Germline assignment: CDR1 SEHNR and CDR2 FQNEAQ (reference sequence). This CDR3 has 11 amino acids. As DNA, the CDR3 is TGTGCCAGCAGGGACAGCTATGGCTACACCTTC. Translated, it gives CASRDSYGYTF. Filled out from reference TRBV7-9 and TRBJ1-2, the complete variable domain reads DTGVSQNPRHKITKRGQNVTFRCDPISEHNRLYWYRQTLGQGPEFLTYFQNEAQLEKSRLLSDRFSAERPKGSFSTLEIQRTEQGDSAMYLCASRDSYGYTFGSGTRLTVV.

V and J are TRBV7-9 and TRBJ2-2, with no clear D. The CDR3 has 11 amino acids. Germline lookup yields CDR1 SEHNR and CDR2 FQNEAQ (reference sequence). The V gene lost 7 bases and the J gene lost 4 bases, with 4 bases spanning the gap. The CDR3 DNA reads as TGTGCCAGCACAATCACCGGGGAGCTGTTTTTT. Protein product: CASTITGELFF. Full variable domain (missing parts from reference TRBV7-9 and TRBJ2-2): DTGVSQNPRHKITKRGQNVTFRCDPISEHNRLYWYRQTLGQGPEFLTYFQNEAQLEKSRLLSDRFSAERPKGSFSTLEIQRTEQGDSAMYLCASTITGELFFGEGSRLTVL.

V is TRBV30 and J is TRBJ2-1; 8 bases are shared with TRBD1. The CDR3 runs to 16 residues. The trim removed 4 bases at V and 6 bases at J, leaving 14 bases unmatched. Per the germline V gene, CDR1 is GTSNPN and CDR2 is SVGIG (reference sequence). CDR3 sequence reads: CAWTGTGSFLINEQFF. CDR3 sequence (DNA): TGTGCCTGGACCGGGACAGGAAGTTTCCTTATCAATGAGCAGTTCTTC. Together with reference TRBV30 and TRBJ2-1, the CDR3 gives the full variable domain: SQTIHQWPATLVQPVGSPLSLECTVEGTSNPNLYWYRQAAGRGLQLLFYSVGIGQISSEVPQNLSASRPQDRQFILSSKKLLLSDSGFYLCAWTGTGSFLINEQFFGPGTRLTVL.

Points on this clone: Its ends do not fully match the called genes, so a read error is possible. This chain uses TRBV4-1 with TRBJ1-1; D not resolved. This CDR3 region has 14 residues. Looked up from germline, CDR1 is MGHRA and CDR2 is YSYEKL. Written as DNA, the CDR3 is TGTGCCAGCAGCCAGAGACATCTGAACACTGAAGCTTTCTTT. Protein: CASSQRHLNTEAFF.

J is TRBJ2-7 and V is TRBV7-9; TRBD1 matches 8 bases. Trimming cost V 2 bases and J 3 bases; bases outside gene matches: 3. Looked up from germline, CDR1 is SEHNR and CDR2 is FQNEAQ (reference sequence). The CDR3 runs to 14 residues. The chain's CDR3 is CASSLTDRVYEQYF. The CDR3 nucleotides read TGTGCCAGCAGCTTAACGGACAGGGTCTACGAGCAGTACTTC.

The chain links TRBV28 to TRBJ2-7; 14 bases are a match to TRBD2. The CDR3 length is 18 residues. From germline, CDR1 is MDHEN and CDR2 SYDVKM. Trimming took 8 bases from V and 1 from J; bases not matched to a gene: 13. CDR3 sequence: CASPPPGLAGAKSYEQYF. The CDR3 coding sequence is TGTGCCAGCCCCCCCCCGGGACTAGCGGGAGCAAAATCCTACGAGCAGTACTTC.

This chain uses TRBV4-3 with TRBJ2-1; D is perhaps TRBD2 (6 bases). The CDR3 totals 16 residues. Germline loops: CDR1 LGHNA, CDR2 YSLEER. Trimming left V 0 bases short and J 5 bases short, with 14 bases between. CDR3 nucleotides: TGCGCCAGCAGCCAAGATAGGGCTAGCGCAAACAATGAGCAGTTCTTC. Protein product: CASSQDRASANNEQFF.

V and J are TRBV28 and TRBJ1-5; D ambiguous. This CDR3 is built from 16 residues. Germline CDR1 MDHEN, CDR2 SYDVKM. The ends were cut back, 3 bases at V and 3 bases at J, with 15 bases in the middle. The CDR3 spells CASSLAGGSHNQPQHF. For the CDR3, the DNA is TGTGCCAGCAGTTTGGCAGGAGGGTCTCACAATCAGCCCCAGCATTTT. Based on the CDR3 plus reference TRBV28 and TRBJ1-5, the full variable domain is DVKVTQSSRYLVKRTGEKVFLECVQDMDHENMFWYRQDPGLGLRLIYFSYDVKMKEKGDIPEGYSVSREKKERFSLILESASTNQTSMYLCASSLAGGSHNQPQHFGDGTRLSIL.

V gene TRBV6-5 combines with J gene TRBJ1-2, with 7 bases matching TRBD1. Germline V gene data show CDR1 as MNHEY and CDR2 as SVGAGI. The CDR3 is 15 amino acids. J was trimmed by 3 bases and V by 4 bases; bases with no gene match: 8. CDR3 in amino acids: CASSSPKTGYYGYTF. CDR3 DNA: TGTGCCAGCAGTTCCCCCAAGACAGGGTACTATGGCTACACCTTC.

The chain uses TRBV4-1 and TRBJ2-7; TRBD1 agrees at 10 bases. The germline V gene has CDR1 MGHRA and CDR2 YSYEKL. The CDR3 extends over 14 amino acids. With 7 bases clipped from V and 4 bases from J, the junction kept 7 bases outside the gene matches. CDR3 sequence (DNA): TGCGCCAGCATTCCGGGACAGGGGCTGTACGAGCAGTACTTC. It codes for CASIPGQGLYEQYF.

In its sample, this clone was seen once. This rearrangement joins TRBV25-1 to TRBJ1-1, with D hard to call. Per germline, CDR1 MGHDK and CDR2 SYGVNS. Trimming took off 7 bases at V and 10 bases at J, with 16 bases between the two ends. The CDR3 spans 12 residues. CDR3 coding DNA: TGTGCCAGCACTGGATTGGCGAGCGCAGCTTTCTTT. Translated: CASTGLASAAFF.

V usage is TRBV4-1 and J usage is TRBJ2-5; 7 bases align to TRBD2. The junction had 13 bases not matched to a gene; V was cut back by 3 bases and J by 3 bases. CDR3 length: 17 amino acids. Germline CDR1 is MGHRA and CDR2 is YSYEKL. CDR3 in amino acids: CASSHGRARGSKETQYF. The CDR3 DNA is TGCGCCAGCAGCCACGGTCGCGCGCGGGGGTCCAAAGAGACCCAGTACTTC.

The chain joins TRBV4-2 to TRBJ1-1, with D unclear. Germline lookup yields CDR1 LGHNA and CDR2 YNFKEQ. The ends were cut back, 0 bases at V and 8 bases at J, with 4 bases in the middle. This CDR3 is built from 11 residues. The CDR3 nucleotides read TGTGCCAGCAGCCAAGATCTCGAAGCTTTCTTT. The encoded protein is CASSQDLEAFF.

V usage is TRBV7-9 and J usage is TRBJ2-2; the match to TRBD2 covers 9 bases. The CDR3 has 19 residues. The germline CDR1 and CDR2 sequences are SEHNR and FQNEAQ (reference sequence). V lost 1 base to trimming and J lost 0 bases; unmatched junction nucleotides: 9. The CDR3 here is CASSLVGGRAPANTGELFF. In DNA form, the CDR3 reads TGTGCCAGCAGCTTAGTTGGCGGGAGGGCCCCCGCGAACACCGGGGAGCTGTTTTTT. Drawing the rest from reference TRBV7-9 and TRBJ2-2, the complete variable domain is DTGVSQNPRHKITKRGQNVTFRCDPISEHNRLYWYRQTLGQGPEFLTYFQNEAQLEKSRLLSDRFSAERPKGSFSTLEIQRTEQGDSAMYLCASSLVGGRAPANTGELFFGEGSRLTVL.

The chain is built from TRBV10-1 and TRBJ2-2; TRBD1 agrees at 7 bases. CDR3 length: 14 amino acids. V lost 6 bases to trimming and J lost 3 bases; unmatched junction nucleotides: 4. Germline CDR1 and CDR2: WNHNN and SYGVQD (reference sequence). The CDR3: CASRTGQDTGELFF. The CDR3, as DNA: TGCGCCAGCAGGACCGGACAGGACACCGGGGAGCTGTTTTTT.

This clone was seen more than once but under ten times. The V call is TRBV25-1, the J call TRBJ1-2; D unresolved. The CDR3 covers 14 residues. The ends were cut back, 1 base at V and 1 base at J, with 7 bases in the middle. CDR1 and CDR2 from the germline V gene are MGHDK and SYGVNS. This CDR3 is CASSESPLNYGYTF. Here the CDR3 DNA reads TGTGCCAGCAGTGAATCGCCACTTAACTATGGCTACACCTTC.

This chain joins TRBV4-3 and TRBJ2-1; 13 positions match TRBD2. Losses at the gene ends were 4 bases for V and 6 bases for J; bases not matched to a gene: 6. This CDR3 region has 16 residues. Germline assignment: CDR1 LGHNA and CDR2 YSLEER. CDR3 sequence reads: CASSPGTSGIGNEQFF. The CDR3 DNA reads TGCGCCAGCAGCCCCGGGACTAGCGGGATCGGCAATGAGCAGTTCTTC.

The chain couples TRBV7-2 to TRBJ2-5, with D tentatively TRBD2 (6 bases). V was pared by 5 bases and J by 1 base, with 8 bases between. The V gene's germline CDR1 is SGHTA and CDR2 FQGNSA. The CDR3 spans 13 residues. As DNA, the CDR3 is TGTGCCAGCAGCATTAGCGGCCAAGAGACCCAGTACTTC. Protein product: CASSISGQETQYF. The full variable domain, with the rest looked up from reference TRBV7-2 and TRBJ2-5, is GAGVSQSPSNKVTEKGKDVELRCDPISGHTALYWYRQSLGQGLEFLIYFQGNSAPDKSGLPSDRFSAERTGGSVSTLTIQRTQQEDSAVYLCASSISGQETQYFGPGTRLLVL.

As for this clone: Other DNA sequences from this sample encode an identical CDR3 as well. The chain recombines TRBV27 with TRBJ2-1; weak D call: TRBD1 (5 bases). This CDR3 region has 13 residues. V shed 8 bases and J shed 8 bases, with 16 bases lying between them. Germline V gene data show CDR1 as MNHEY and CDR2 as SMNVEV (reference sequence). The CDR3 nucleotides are TGTGCCAGCGCGCCCACACAGGTCGATGAGCAGTTCTTC. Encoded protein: CASAPTQVDEQFF.

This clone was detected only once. CDR3 residues: CATSLSGAYGYTF. The CDR3 DNA is TGTGCCACCAGTCTCTCGGGAGCCTATGGCTACACCTTC. V is TRBV15 and J is TRBJ1-2; no clear D gene. The V end was cut by 6 bases, the J end by 4 bases, with 12 bases between. The CDR3 runs 13 residues. CDR1 LNHNV and CDR2 YYDKDF come from the germline V gene (reference sequence).

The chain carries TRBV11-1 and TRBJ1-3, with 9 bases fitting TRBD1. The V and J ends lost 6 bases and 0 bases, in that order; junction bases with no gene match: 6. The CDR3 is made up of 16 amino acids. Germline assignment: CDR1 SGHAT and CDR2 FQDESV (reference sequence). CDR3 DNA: TGTGCCAGCAGACCGCCACAGGGGGCCTCTGGAAACACCATATATTTT. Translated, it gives CASRPPQGASGNTIYF. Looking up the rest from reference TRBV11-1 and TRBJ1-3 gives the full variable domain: EAEVAQSPRYKITEKSQAVAFWCDPISGHATLYWYRQILGQGPELLVQFQDESVVDDSQLPKDRFSAERLKGVDSTLKIQPAELGDSAMYLCASRPPQGASGNTIYFGEGSWLTVV.

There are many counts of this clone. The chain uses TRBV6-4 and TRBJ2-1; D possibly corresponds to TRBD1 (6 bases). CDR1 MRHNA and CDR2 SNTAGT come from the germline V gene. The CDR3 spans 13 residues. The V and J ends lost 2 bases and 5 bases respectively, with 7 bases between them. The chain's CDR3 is CASSDRDNNEQFF. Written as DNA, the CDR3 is TGTGCCAGCAGTGACCGGGACAACAATGAGCAGTTCTTC.

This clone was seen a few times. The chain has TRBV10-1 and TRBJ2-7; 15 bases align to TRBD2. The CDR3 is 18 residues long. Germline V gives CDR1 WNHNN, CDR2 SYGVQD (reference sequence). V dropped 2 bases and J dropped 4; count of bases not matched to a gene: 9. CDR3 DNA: TGCGCCAGCAGTGAGCGGACTAGCGGGAGGGCCGGGGGTTACGAGCAGTACTTC. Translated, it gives CASSERTSGRAGGYEQYF.

The CDR3 DNA is TGTGCCACTGGAGTTAATTCTAATTACAGGGGGCGTAAGGCCAACGTCCTGACTTTC. Its translation: CATGVNSNYRGRKANVLTF. This chain joins TRBV19 and TRBJ2-6; 9 bases are a match to TRBD1. After removal of 10 bases from V and 6 bases from J, the junction contained 22 bases not matched to a gene. Germline values: CDR1 LNHDA, CDR2 SQIVND (reference sequence). The CDR3 is 19 amino acids. Supplemented by reference TRBV19 and TRBJ2-6, the full variable domain reads DGGITQSPKYLFRKEGQNVTLSCEQNLNHDAMYWYRQDPGQGLRLIYYSQIVNDFQKGDIAEGYSVSREKKESFPLTVTSAQKNPTAFYLCATGVNSNYRGRKANVLTFGAGSRLTVL.

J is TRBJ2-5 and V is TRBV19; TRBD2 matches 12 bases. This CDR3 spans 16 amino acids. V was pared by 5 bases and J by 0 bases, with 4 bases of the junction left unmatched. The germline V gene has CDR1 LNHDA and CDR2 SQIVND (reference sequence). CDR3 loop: CASSSRTSGNQETQYF. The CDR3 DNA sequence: TGTGCCAGTAGTTCTCGGACTAGCGGGAACCAAGAGACCCAGTACTTC.